The clone carrying this TCR beta chain has at least ten counts. From genomic DNA, two-round multiplex PCR was used to amplify TCR beta CDR3. Gene-specific TRBV and TRBJ primers were used in PCR round one. TCRdb independently ran MiXCR on the multiplex PCR reads; one entry per CDR3 protein. This sample carries more than 30,000 distinct CDR3 sequences, 42% of them seen once, and the ten largest clones take 15%. The CDR3 has 15 amino acids. CDR1 and CDR2 (germline): SGHKS, YYEKEE (reference sequence). Trimming left V 0 bases short and J 8 bases short, with 17 bases between. The source of the sample is a study of prognosis after radiotherapy for stage I lung cancer.

This receptor was taken from a donor over 45 with non-small cell lung cancer. The sample consisted of PBMCs, taken before or after stereotactic body radiation therapy (not recorded which). The V call is TRBV5-5, the J call TRBJ1-2, with a tentative D call TRBD1 (6 bases). The CDR3 reads CASSLVTLRGEGYTF. CDR3 sequence (DNA): TGTGCCAGCAGCTTGGTGACCCTCAGGGGAGAGGGCTACACCTTC.